A selection of T cell receptor beta chains follows, all from one sample in a study of neurological immune-mediated disorders. One entry per CDR3 protein, called by TCRdb with MiXCR from the 5' RACE reads. The top ten hold more than 4.5% of the sample, which has fewer than 30,000 distinct CDR3 sequences, 6.7% seen once. Material for sequencing was PBMCs. All receptors derive from a woman aged 40 to 50 in good health. Each CDR3 is given with its conserved first and last residue. Fields, in order: D gene, V gene, J gene, clone size, CDR3 protein, CDR3 DNA. The D gene is left open where the match is weak. A row's size may be missing; if present it is once, few, many or a size class.

D: TRBD1
V: TRBV7-2
J: TRBJ2-7
size: -
CDR3: CASSRGQGSSYEQYF
DNA: TGTGCCAGCAGCCGGGGACAGGGAAGCTCCTACGAGCAGTACTTC

D: -
V: TRBV12-3/TRBV12-4
J: TRBJ2-2
size: many
CDR3: CASSLGLRTGELFF
DNA: TGTGCCAGCAGTTTAGGACTCCGCACCGGGGAGCTGTTTTTT

D: TRBD2
V: TRBV5-1
J: TRBJ2-2
size: many
CDR3: CASSSGLERTGELFF
DNA: TGCGCCAGCAGTTCGGGACTAGAGCGTACCGGGGAGCTGTTTTTT

D: -
V: TRBV28
J: TRBJ2-7
size: many
CDR3: CASSERRNEQYF
DNA: TGTGCCAGCAGCGAGAGACGGAACGAGCAGTACTTC

D: -
V: TRBV3-1
J: TRBJ1-1
size: medium-sized
CDR3: CASSPVGLMPTEAFF
DNA: TGTGCCAGCAGCCCGGTGGGACTCATGCCCACTGAAGCTTTCTTT

D: TRBD2
V: TRBV20-1
J: TRBJ2-7
size: medium-sized
CDR3: CSARGGGSYEQYF
DNA: TGCAGTGCTAGGGGCGGGGGTTCCTACGAGCAGTACTTC

D: -
V: TRBV10-3
J: TRBJ2-7
size: many
CDR3: CAISEVAVLVGGEQYF
DNA: TGTGCCATCAGTGAGGTTGCAGTGTTGGTCGGCGGAGAGCAGTACTTC

D: TRBD2
V: TRBV7-7
J: TRBJ2-2
size: medium-sized
CDR3: CASSLAGTGELFF
DNA: TGTGCTAGCAGCTTAGCGGGGACCGGGGAGCTGTTTTTT

D: -
V: TRBV7-2
J: TRBJ2-4
size: many
CDR3: CASSLNGGSKNIQYF
DNA: TGTGCCAGCAGCTTAAATGGGGGTTCCAAAAACATTCAGTACTTC

D: TRBD2
V: TRBV5-1
J: TRBJ2-1
size: many
CDR3: CASSPGLAGLHNEQFF
DNA: TGCGCCAGCAGCCCGGGACTAGCGGGACTACACAATGAGCAGTTCTTC

D: TRBD2
V: TRBV20-1
J: TRBJ2-1
size: many
CDR3: CSGRLAGDWNEQFF
DNA: TGCAGTGGTCGACTAGCGGGAGATTGGAATGAGCAGTTCTTC

D: -
V: TRBV5-5
J: TRBJ2-3
size: many
CDR3: CASSLPVTSTDTQYF
DNA: TGTGCCAGCAGCTTGCCTGTAACTAGCACAGATACGCAGTATTTT

D: TRBD2
V: TRBV29-1
J: TRBJ2-7
size: large
CDR3: CSVVGTSGRTYEQYF
DNA: TGCAGCGTTGTGGGGACTAGCGGGAGGACCTACGAGCAGTACTTC

D: -
V: TRBV28
J: TRBJ1-5
size: many
CDR3: CASSLTSAKQPQHF
DNA: TGTGCCAGCAGTTTAACCTCGGCCAAACAGCCCCAGCATTTT

D: -
V: TRBV20-1
J: TRBJ1-5
size: -
CDR3: CSAIVVAGRQPQHF
DNA: TGCAGTGCCATAGTAGTGGCAGGGAGGCAGCCCCAGCATTTT

D: TRBD2
V: TRBV7-2
J: TRBJ2-1
size: many
CDR3: CASSLVTSGLSYNEQFF
DNA: TGTGCCAGCAGCTTAGTCACTAGCGGGCTCTCCTACAATGAGCAGTTCTTC

D: TRBD2
V: TRBV20-1
J: TRBJ2-5
size: many
CDR3: CSAIGTSQETQYF
DNA: TGCAGTGCTATTGGGACTAGCCAAGAGACCCAGTACTTC

D: -
V: TRBV7-2
J: TRBJ1-1
size: many
CDR3: CASSLDSGENTEAFF
DNA: TGTGCCAGCAGCTTAGACAGCGGGGAAAACACTGAAGCTTTCTTT

D: TRBD1
V: TRBV20-1
J: TRBJ1-1
size: many
CDR3: CSAMVGTGYTEAFF
DNA: TGCAGTGCTATGGTCGGGACAGGATACACTGAAGCTTTCTTT

D: -
V: TRBV29-1
J: TRBJ1-1
size: many
CDR3: CSVDGNTEAFF
DNA: TGCAGCGTTGATGGGAACACTGAAGCTTTCTTT

D: -
V: TRBV5-1
J: TRBJ2-1
size: many
CDR3: CASSPQGTGYNEQFF
DNA: TGCGCCAGCAGCCCTCAGGGGACGGGCTACAATGAGCAGTTCTTC

D: -
V: TRBV5-1
J: TRBJ2-5
size: many
CDR3: CASASRETQYF
DNA: TGCGCCAGCGCGAGTAGGGAGACCCAGTACTTC

D: TRBD2
V: TRBV20-1
J: TRBJ2-1
size: many
CDR3: CSARVTSGRRNNEQFF
DNA: TGCAGTGCTAGAGTTACTAGCGGGAGGCGAAACAATGAGCAGTTCTTC

D: -
V: TRBV12-3/TRBV12-4
J: TRBJ2-3
size: -
CDR3: CASSRGQSLGGTDTQYF
DNA: TGTGCCAGCAGCCGCGGACAGTCCCTCGGGGGCACAGATACGCAGTATTTT

D: -
V: TRBV7-2
J: TRBJ2-2
size: many
CDR3: CASSPDRRVAGELFF
DNA: TGTGCCAGCAGCCCCGACAGGAGAGTTGCCGGGGAGCTGTTTTTT

D: TRBD2
V: TRBV2
J: TRBJ2-3
size: many
CDR3: CASSTRGLGPATQYF
DNA: TGTGCCAGCAGCACCCGCGGACTAGGACCGGCTACGCAGTATTTT

D: -
V: TRBV29-1
J: TRBJ2-5
size: many
CDR3: CSVSLGQETQYF
DNA: TGCAGCGTATCACTAGGCCAGGAGACCCAGTACTTC

D: TRBD1
V: TRBV5-5
J: TRBJ2-7
size: many
CDR3: CASSPGDRDRDEQYF
DNA: TGTGCCAGCAGCCCGGGGGACAGGGATAGAGACGAGCAGTACTTC

D: -
V: TRBV12-3/TRBV12-4
J: TRBJ2-7
size: many
CDR3: CASTTGTQTGEQYF
DNA: TGTGCCAGCACAACCGGGACCCAGACCGGCGAGCAGTACTTC

D: TRBD2
V: TRBV20-1
J: TRBJ2-3
size: many
CDR3: CSARERLTSGYTDTQYF
DNA: TGCAGTGCTAGAGAAAGGTTAACTAGCGGATACACAGATACGCAGTATTTT

D: TRBD1
V: TRBV7-6
J: TRBJ2-7
size: many
CDR3: CASSLTLGQPYEQYF
DNA: TGTGCCAGCAGTCTCACCCTGGGACAGCCCTACGAGCAGTACTTC

D: TRBD1
V: TRBV28
J: TRBJ2-7
size: many
CDR3: CASRIGTGSYEQYF
DNA: TGTGCCAGCAGAATCGGGACAGGGTCCTACGAGCAGTACTTC

D: -
V: TRBV7-9
J: TRBJ2-7
size: medium-sized
CDR3: CASSLVLEQYF
DNA: TGTGCCAGCAGCTTAGTACTCGAGCAGTACTTC

D: -
V: TRBV20-1
J: TRBJ2-7
size: many
CDR3: CSARLLERATYEQYF
DNA: TGCAGTGCTAGGTTACTTGAACGGGCGACCTACGAGCAGTACTTC

D: -
V: TRBV20-1
J: TRBJ2-4
size: many
CDR3: CSELGLAKNIQYF
DNA: TGCAGTGAACTCGGACTAGCCAAAAACATTCAGTACTTC